Presented here are 11 T cell receptor beta chains from one specimen sequenced in a study of blood T cell repertoires in COVID-19. The data were produced by immunoSEQ multiplex PCR, yet TCRdb's version contains in-frame clones alone and is incomplete. The sample records hundreds of thousands of clones, about 83% being singletons. The sequenced material came from peripheral blood. These receptors all come from a woman under 40 with COVID-19, enrolled during active disease.

The chain carries TRBV4-2 and TRBJ1-5; TRBD1 agrees at 7 bases. V dropped 3 bases and J dropped 5; count of bases not matched to a gene: 4. This CDR3 comprises 14 residues. Per the germline V gene, CDR1 is LGHNA and CDR2 is YNFKEQ. The CDR3 is CASSHGQDDQPQHF. The CDR3, as DNA: TGTGCCAGCAGCCACGGACAGGACGATCAGCCCCAGCATTTT.

The chain links TRBV6-1 to TRBJ2-5; maybe TRBD1 (5 bases). This CDR3 is 14 amino acids long. Germline CDR1 is MNHNS and CDR2 is SASEGT. Trimming took 3 bases from V and 2 from J, leaving 10 bases between them. CDR3 bases: TGTGCCAGCAGTGATTATCACAGGCAAGAGACCCAGTACTTC. Its protein product is CASSDYHRQETQYF.

The genes are TRBV3-1 (or the pseudogene TRBV3-2) and TRBJ1-5; D may be TRBD1 (6 bases). Germline CDR1 reads LGHDT; CDR2 reads YNNKEL (reference sequence). The V end was cut by 4 bases, the J end by 6 bases, with 16 bases between. The CDR3 runs to 15 residues. This CDR3 is CASSPFGGAVQPQHF. CDR3 coding DNA: TGTGCCAGCAGCCCATTCGGGGGGGCCGTTCAGCCCCAGCATTTT.

The rearrangement links TRBV5-4 to TRBJ1-5; 12 bases map to TRBD1. Germline V gene data show CDR1 as SGHNT and CDR2 as YYREEE (reference sequence). The CDR3 sequence is 17 residues long. Germline trimming cut 0 bases from V and 4 bases from J; bases unmatched to any gene: 5. In DNA, the CDR3 is TGTGCCAGCAGCTTGGGGGGACAGGGGGCCCTAAATCAGCCCCAGCATTTT. It specifies CASSLGGQGALNQPQHF. The full variable domain, completed using reference TRBV5-4 and TRBJ1-5, is ETGVTQSPTHLIKTRGQQVTLRCSSQSGHNTVSWYQQALGQGPQFIFQYYREEENGRGNFPPRFSGLQFPNYSSELNVNALELDDSALYLCASSLGGQGALNQPQHFGDGTRLSIL.

This chain connects TRBV7-9 to TRBJ2-1; 7 bases are a match to TRBD2. The CDR3 length is 15 residues. V gave up 4 bases and J gave up 8 bases; unmatched junction bases: 11. Per germline, CDR1 SEHNR and CDR2 FQNEAQ (reference sequence). CDR3 in DNA: TGTGCCAGCAGCTCCCGACTAGCAGTCTTCGATGAGCAGTTCTTC. Translation gives CASSSRLAVFDEQFF.

V usage is TRBV5-1 and J usage is TRBJ2-6; D is unresolved. V was cut by 1 base and J by 0 bases, with 5 bases left in between. Germline loops: CDR1 SGHRS, CDR2 YFSETQ. The CDR3 has 15 amino acids. CDR3 residues: CASSLSVSGANVLTF. CDR3 DNA sequence: TGCGCCAGCAGCTTGTCTGTCTCTGGGGCCAACGTCCTGACTTTC. The whole variable domain, remainder taken from reference TRBV5-1 and TRBJ2-6, is KAGVTQTPRYLIKTRGQQVTLSCSPISGHRSVSWYQQTPGQGLQFLFEYFSETQRNKGNFPGRFSGRQFSNSRSEMNVSTLELGDSALYLCASSLSVSGANVLTFGAGSRLTVL.

The chain is built from TRBV28 and TRBJ2-7; D is uncertain. The germline V gene encodes CDR1 MDHEN and CDR2 SYDVKM. The CDR3 extends over 12 amino acids. V was cut by 3 bases and J by 3 bases, with 6 bases left in between. The CDR3: CASSLQDYEQYF. The DNA for the CDR3 is TGTGCCAGCAGTTTGCAGGACTACGAGCAGTACTTC.

A few counts support this clone. The CDR3 bases are TGTGCCAGCAGTTTATACAGTCTCGGGACAGGGGAAGATAATTCACCCCTCCACTTT. This sequence encodes CASSLYSLGTGEDNSPLHF. The chain links TRBV28 to TRBJ1-6, with 10 bases matching TRBD1. CDR1 is MDHEN, CDR2 SYDVKM, per germline. CDR3 length equals 19 residues. Unmatched junction bases numbered 11, after V lost 1 base and J lost 5 bases.

The chain combines TRBV3-1 (or the pseudogene TRBV3-2) with TRBJ2-7, with D unclear. The CDR3 totals 15 residues. V shed 1 base and J shed 5 bases, with 15 bases lying between them. CDR1 is LGHDT, CDR2 YNNKEL, per germline (reference sequence). CDR3 amino acids: CASSQAVITVHEQYF. CDR3 DNA sequence: TGTGCCAGCAGCCAAGCCGTAATCACAGTCCACGAGCAGTACTTC.

The V and J genes are TRBV25-1 and TRBJ1-6, with 8 bases lining up with TRBD1. V trimming: 2 bases; J trimming: 2 bases; junction bases outside the gene matches: 5. The CDR3 sequence is 17 residues long. Germline CDR1 and CDR2: MGHDK and SYGVNS. This chain's CDR3 is CASSEMGTGPYNSPLHF. CDR3 nucleotides: TGTGCCAGCAGTGAAATGGGGACAGGTCCCTATAATTCACCCCTCCACTTT.

This clone was counted once. The rearrangement joins TRBV6-2 or TRBV6-3 to TRBJ2-1; 8 positions match TRBD2. The germline gives CDR1 MNHEY, CDR2 SVGEGT. The CDR3 extends over 14 amino acids. J lost 9 bases, V lost 4 bases, and 8 bases had no gene match. CDR3 in amino acids: CASSSRAGVAEQFF. CDR3 coding DNA: TGTGCCAGCAGTTCCCGAGCGGGAGTGGCTGAGCAGTTCTTC.